This TCR beta chain originates from a study of OX40 agonist ivuxolimab in advanced cancers. V was clipped by 1 base and J by 2 bases; unmatched bases: 4. Germline values: CDR1 SGHTA, CDR2 FQGNSA. This CDR3 has 15 residues. About this clone itself: Antigen: not known.

Study-level findings and limits: More expanded clones were found, on average, in CD8+ than in CD4+ T cells.

The protocol was immunoSEQ multiplex PCR, while the TCRdb copy is restricted to in-frame clones and leaves out a portion. The table has around 130,000 clones, approximately 92% seen once. This clonotype originated in an adult with an advanced solid tumor such as melanoma, head and neck, liver or kidney cancer. V is TRBV7-2 and J is TRBJ2-7, with 8 bases fitting TRBD2. The specimen was CD4+ or CD8+ T cells sorted from blood, collected in a trial of the OX40 agonist ivuxolimab. The CDR3 spells CASSLERGYTYEQYF. The CDR3 DNA follows: TGTGCCAGCAGCTTAGAGCGGGGGTATACCTACGAGCAGTACTTC. Together with reference TRBV7-2 and TRBJ2-7, the CDR3 gives the full variable domain: GAGVSQSPSNKVTEKGKDVELRCDPISGHTALYWYRQSLGQGLEFLIYFQGNSAPDKSGLPSDRFSAERTGGSVSTLTIQRTQQEDSAVYLCASSLERGYTYEQYFGPGTRLTVT.